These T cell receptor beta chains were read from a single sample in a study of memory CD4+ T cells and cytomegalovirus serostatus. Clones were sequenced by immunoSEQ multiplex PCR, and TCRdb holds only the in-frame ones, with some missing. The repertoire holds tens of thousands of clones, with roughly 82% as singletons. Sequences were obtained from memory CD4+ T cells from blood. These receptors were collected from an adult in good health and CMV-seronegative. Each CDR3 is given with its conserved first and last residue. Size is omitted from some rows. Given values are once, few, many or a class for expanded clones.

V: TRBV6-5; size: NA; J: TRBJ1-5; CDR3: CASRPPGQGGQPQHF
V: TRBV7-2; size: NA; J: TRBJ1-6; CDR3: CASSLFSGGAGDSPLHF
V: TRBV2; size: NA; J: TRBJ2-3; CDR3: CASSVAGRDTQYF
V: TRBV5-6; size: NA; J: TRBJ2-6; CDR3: CASSRRGAGANVLTF
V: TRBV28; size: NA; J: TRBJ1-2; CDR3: CASSLLQIGYTF
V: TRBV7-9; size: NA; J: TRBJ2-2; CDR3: CASRLDRGPNTGELFF
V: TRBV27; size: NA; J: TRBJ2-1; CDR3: CASSLESRDPYNEQFF
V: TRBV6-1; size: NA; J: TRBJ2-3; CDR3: CASKAQTDTQYF
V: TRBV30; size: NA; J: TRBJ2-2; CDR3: CAWGLGTNTGELFF
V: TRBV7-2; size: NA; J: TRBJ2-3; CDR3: CASSTGRVPDTQYF
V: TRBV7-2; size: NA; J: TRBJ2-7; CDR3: CASSSSSEQYF
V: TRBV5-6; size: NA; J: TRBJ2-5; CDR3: CASSFGHSETQYF
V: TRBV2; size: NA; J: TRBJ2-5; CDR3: CASWGLSGAQTQYF
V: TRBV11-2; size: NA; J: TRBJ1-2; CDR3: CASSSTGNYGYTF
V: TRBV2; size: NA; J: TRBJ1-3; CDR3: CASSFYRASGNTIYF
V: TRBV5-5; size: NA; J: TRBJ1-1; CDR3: CASSFQGARGTEAFF
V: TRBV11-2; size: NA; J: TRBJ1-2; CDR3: CASSSTGGWYGYTF
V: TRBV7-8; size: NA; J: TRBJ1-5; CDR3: CASSLRRGINQPQHF
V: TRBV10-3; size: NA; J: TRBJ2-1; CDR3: CAISSLVHEQFF
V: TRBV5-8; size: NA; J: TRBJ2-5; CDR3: CASTPTSGGAVGTQYF
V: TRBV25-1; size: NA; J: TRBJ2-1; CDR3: CASSDHGQAQFF
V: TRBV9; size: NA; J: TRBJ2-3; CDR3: CASSPLPGSDTQYF
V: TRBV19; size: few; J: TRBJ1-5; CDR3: CASLPVDNSNQPQHF
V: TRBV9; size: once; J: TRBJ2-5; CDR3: CASSVTGGGETQYF
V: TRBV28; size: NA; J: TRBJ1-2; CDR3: CASSLRTGRVDGYTF
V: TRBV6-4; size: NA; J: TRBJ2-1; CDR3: CASSRDGGNEQFF
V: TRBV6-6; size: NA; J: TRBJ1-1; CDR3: CASSYSGGPAEAFF
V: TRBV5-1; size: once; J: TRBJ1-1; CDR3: CASSLGATGKNTEAFF
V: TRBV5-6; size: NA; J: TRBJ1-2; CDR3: CASSLGVTSAYGYTF
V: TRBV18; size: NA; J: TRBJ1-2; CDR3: CASSQAEGSNYGYTF
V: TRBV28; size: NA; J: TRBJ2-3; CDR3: CASVRSLAAGTDTQYF
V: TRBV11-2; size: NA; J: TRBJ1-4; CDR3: CASSSVGRKLFF
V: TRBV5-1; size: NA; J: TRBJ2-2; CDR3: CASSRGQGAGRELFF
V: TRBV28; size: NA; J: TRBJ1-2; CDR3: CAPDHPTF
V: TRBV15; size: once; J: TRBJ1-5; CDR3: CATSRVRGGTQPQHF
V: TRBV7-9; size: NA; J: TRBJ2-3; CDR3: CASSLDRASTDTQYF
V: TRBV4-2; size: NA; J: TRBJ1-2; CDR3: CASSQETEEGYTF
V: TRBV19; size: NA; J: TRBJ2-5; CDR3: CASSFGGKETQYF
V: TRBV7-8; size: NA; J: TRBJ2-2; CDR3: CASSLGSRGVAGELFF
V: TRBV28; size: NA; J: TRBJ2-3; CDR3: CASSSATDTQYF
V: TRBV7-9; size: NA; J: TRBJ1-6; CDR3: CASSHNRPGQRSSPLHF
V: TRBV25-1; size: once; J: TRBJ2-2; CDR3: CASRDGANTGELFF
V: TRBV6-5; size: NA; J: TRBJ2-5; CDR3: CASSSSGGGAETQYF
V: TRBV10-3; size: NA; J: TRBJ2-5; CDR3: CAISARGGQETQYF
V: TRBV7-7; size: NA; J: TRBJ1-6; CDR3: CASSATGTSPLHF
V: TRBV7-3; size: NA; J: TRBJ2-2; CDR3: CASSLIGGEGENTGELFF
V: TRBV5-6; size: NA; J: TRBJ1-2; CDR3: CASSFPDSYGYTF
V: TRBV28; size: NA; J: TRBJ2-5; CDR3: CASSVYQETQYF
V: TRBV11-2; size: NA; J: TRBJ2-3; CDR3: CASSPTGASTDTQYF
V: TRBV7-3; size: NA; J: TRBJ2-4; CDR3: CASSYRLAGPYRAKNIQYF
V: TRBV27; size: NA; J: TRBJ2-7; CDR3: CASSLDRRGYEQYF
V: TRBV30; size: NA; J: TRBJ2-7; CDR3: CAWSEGRYEQYF